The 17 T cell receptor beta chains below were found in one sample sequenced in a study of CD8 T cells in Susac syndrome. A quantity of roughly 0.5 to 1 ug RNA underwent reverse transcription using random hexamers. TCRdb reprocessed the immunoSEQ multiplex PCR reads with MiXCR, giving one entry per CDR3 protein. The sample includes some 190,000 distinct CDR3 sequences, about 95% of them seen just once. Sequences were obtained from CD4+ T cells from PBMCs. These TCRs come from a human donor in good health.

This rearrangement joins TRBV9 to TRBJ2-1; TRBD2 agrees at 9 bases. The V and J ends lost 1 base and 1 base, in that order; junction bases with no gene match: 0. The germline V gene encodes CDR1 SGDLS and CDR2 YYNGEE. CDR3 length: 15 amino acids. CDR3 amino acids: CASSVLAGSYNEQFF. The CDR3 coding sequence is TGTGCCAGCAGCGTACTAGCGGGGTCCTACAATGAGCAGTTCTTC.

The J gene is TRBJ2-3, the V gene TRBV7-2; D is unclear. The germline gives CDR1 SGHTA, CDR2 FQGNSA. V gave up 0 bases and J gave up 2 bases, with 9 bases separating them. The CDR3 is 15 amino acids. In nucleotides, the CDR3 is TGTGCCAGCAGCTTAGCGGGTTTCATCACAGATACGCAGTATTTT. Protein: CASSLAGFITDTQYF.

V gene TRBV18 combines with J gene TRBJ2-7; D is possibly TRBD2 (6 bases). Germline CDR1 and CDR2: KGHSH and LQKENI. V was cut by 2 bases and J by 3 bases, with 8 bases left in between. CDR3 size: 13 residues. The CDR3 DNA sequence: TGTGCCAGCTCACCAGGGGGGATCTACGAGCAGTACGTC. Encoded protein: CASSPGGIYEQYV.

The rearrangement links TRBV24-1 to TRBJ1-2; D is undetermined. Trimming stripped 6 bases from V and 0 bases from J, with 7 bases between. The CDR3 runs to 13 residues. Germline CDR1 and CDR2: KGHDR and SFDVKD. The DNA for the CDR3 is TGTGCCACCAGTCCGGGGACTAACTATGGCTACACCTTC. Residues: CATSPGTNYGYTF.

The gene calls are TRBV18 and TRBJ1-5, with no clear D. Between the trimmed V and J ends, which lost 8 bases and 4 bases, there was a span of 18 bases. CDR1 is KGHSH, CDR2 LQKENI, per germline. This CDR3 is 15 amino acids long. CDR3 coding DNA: TGTGCCAGCCCGCCGGTCGGCCAGCTAAATCAGCCCCAGCATTTT. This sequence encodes CASPPVGQLNQPQHF.

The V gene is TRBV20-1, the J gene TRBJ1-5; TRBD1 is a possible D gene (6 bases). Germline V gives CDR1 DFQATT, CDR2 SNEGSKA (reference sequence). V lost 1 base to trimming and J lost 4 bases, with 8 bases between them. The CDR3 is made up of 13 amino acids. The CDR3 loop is CSARAQGNQPQHF. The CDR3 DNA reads TGCAGTGCTAGAGCCCAGGGGAATCAGCCCCAGCATTTT.

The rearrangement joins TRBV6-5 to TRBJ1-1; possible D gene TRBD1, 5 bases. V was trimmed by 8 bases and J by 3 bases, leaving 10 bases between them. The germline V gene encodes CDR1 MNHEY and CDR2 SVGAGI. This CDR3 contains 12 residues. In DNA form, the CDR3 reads TGTGCCAGCGGCCCGGGGGACACTGAAGCTTTCTTT. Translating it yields CASGPGDTEAFF.

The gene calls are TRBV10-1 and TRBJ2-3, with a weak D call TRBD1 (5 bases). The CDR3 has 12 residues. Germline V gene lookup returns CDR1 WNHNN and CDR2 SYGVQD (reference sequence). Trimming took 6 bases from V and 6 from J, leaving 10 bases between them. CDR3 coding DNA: TGCGCCAGCAGAGGGGCCCATGATACGCAGTATTTT. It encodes CASRGAHDTQYF.

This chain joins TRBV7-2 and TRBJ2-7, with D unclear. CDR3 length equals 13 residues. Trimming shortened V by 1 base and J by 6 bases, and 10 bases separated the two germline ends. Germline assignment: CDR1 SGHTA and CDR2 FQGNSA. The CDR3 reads CASSLDLPREQYF. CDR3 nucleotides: TGTGCCAGCAGCTTAGACCTCCCCCGCGAGCAGTACTTC.

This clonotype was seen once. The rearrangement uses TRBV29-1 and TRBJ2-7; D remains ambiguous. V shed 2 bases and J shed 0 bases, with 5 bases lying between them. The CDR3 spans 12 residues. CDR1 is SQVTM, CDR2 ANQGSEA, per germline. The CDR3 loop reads CSVEYNSYEQYF. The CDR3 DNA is TGCAGCGTTGAATACAACTCCTACGAGCAGTACTTC.

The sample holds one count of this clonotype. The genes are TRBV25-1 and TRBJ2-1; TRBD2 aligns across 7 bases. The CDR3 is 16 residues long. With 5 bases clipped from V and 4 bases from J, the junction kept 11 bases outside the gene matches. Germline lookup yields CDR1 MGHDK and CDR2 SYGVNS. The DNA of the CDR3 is TGTGCCAGCAGTCTTGCGGGAGATGGGGGTTACAATGAGCAGTTCTTC. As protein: CASSLAGDGGYNEQFF.

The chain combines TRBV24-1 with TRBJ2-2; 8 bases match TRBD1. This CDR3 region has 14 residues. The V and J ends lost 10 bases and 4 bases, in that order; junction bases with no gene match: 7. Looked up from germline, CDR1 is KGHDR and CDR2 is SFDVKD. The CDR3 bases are TGTGCCACAGGGGGACAGGCCCCCACCGGGGAGCTGTTTTTT. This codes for CATGGQAPTGELFF.

The CDR3 region has the DNA TGCAGTGCTAGCCAGGGTAGCGGGGCCGCTAGCAATCAGCCCCAGCATTTT. Its protein product is CSASQGSGAASNQPQHF. The V call is TRBV20-1, the J call TRBJ1-5; the D gene is possibly TRBD1 (5 bases). The CDR3 has 17 residues. Per the germline V gene, CDR1 is DFQATT and CDR2 is SNEGSKA (reference sequence). Deletions cut 3 bases from V and 0 bases from J, with 18 bases between.

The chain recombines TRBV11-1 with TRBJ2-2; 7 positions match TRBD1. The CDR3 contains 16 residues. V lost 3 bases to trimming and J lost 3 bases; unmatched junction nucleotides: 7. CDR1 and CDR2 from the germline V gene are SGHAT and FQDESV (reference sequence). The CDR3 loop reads CASSFAGGSDTGELFF. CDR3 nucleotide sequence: TGTGCCAGCAGCTTCGCAGGGGGATCGGACACCGGGGAGCTGTTTTTT. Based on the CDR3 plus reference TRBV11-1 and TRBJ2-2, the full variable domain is EAEVAQSPRYKITEKSQAVAFWCDPISGHATLYWYRQILGQGPELLVQFQDESVVDDSQLPKDRFSAERLKGVDSTLKIQPAELGDSAMYLCASSFAGGSDTGELFFGEGSRLTVL.

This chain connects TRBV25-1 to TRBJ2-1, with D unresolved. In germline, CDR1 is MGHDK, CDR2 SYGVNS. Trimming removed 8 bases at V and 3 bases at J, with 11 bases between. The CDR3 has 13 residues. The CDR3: CASAEGDYNEQFF. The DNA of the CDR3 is TGTGCCAGCGCTGAAGGAGACTACAATGAGCAGTTCTTC. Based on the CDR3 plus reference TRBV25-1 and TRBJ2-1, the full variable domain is EADIYQTPRYLVIGTGKKITLECSQTMGHDKMYWYQQDPGMELHLIHYSYGVNSTEKGDLSSESTVSRIRTEHFPLTLESARPSHTSQYLCASAEGDYNEQFFGPGTRLTVL.

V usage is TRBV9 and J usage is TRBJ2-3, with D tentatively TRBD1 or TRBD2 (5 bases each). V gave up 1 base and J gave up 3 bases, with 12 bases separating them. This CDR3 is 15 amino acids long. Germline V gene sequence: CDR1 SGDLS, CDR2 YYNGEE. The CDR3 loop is CASSVSPGTTDTQYF. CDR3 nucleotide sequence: TGTGCCAGCAGCGTAAGCCCCGGGACGACAGATACGCAGTATTTT.

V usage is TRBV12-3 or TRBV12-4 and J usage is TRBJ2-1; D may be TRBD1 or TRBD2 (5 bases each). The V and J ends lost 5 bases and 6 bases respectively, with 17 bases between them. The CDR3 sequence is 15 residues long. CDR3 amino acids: CASSPGAEGINEQFF. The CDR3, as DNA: TGTGCCAGCAGTCCTGGTGCCGAGGGGATCAATGAGCAGTTCTTC.